This TCR beta chain came from a study of early T cells in non-severe SARS-CoV-2 infection. The CDR3 runs 13 residues. Trimming cost V 5 bases and J 4 bases, with 9 bases left between them. Per germline, CDR1 SGHVS and CDR2 FQNEAQ. This clonotype was seen only a few times. Attachment of unique molecular identifiers to individual cDNA molecules was performed. TCRdb recomputed calls from the 5' RACE reads with MiXCR, one row per CDR3 protein. The sample has over 95,000 distinct CDR3 sequences, 16% seen once; the top ten hold about 1.3%. The V gene is TRBV7-8, the J gene TRBJ2-1; possibly TRBD2 for D (5 bases). The sequence came from an adult who was a healthcare worker with PCR-confirmed SARS-CoV-2 infection or an uninfected control (not recorded which). Material: whole blood. The CDR3 DNA sequence: TGTGCCAGCAGCCCCGAGCGGTACAATGAGCAGTTCTTC. Protein sequence: CASSPERYNEQFF.